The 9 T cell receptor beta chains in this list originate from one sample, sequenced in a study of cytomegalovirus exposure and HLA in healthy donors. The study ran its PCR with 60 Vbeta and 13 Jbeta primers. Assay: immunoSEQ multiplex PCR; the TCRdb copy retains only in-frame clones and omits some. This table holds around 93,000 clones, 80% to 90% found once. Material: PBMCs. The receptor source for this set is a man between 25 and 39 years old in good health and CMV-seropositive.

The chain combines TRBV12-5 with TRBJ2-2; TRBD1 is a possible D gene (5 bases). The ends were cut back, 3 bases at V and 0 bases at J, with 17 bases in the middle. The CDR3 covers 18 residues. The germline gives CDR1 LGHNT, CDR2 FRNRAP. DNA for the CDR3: TGTGCTAGTGGTTTCGGCAGGGCGATTATTACGAACACCGGGGAGCTGTTTTTT. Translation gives CASGFGRAIITNTGELFF.

CDR3 in amino acids: CASSQDSFADTQYF. CDR3 bases: TGCGCCAGCAGCCAGGACAGTTTCGCAGATACGCAGTATTTT. The V call is TRBV5-1, the J call TRBJ2-3; D may be TRBD1 (6 bases). Per the germline V gene, CDR1 is SGHRS and CDR2 is YFSETQ. This CDR3 is built from 14 residues. Trimming shortened V by 4 bases and J by 4 bases, and 13 bases separated the two germline ends.

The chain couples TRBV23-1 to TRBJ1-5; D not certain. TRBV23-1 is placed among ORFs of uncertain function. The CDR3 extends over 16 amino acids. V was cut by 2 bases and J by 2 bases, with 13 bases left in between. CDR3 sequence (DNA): TGCGCCAGCAGTCAAAGGACTCCAGGAGGCAATCAGCCCCAGCATTTT. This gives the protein CASSQRTPGGNQPQHF.

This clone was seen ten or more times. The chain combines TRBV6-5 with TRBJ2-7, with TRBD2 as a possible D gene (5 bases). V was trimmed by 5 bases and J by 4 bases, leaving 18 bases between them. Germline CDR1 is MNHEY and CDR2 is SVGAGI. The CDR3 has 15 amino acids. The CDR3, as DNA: TGTGCCAGCAGTCGCCGTGGGATCGGGGAATACGAGCAGTACTTC. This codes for CASSRRGIGEYEQYF.

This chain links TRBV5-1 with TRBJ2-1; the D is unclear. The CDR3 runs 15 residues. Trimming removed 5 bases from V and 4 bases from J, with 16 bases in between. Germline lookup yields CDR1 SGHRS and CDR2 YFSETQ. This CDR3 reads CASSLRDAGYNEQFF. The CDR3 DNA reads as TGCGCCAGCAGTCTCCGTGACGCAGGATACAATGAGCAGTTCTTC.

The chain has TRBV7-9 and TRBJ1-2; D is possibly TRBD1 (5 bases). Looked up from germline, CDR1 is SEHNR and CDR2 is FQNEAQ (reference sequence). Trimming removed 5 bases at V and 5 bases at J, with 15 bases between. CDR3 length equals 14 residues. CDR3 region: CASSLEGVVYGYTF. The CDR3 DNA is TGTGCCAGCAGCCTCGAAGGGGTGGTTTATGGCTACACCTTC.

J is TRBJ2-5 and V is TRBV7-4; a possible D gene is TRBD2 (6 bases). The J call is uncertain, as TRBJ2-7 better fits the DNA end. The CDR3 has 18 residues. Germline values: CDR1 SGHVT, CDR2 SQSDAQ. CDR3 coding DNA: TGTGCCAGCAGCTTTTGGGACGACGTCGGGAGCCGAACCTACGAGCAGTACTTC. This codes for CASSFWDDVGSRTYEQYF.

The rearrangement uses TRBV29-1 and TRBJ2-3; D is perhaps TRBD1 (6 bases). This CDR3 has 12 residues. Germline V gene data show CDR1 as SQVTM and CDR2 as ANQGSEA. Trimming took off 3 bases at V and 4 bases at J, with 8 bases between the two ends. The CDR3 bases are TGCAGCGTTGACAACAGGGCAGATACGCAGTATTTT. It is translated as CSVDNRADTQYF.

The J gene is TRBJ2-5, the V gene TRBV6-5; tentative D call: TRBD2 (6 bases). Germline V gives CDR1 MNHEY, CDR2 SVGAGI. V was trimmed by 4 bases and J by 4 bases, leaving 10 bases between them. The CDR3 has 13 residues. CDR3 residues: CASSWGLLETQYF. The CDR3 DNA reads TGTGCCAGCAGTTGGGGACTTCTAGAGACCCAGTACTTC.